This T cell receptor (beta chain) is drawn from a study of cytomegalovirus exposure and HLA in healthy donors. Overall study context: Falling in the Caucasian-associated ancestry cluster were roughly 86% of a few hundred genotyped donors. General observations from the study: Later work associated over 15,000 TCR beta sequences with HLA alleles at 0.05 false discovery rate.

At the time of sampling, donors were nominally healthy, though unrecorded immune exposures were likely. Primers: 60 Vbeta forward and 13 Jbeta reverse. The repertoire was sequenced with immunoSEQ multiplex PCR; TCRdb's copy has only in-frame clones and lacks some. The data contain approximately 180,000 clones, 70% to 75% of them singletons. Germline CDR1 is SEHNR and CDR2 is FQNEAQ (reference sequence). CDR3 size: 11 residues. Trimming pared 5 bases from V and 1 base from J, leaving 3 bases between. Turning to this clone: Its specificity is unknown.

This TCR derives from a male donor in good health and CMV-seronegative. The rearrangement links TRBV7-9 to TRBJ2-7, with D uncertain. Material for sequencing was PBMCs. The CDR3 is CASSTSYEQYF. The CDR3 nucleotides are TGTGCCAGCAGCACTTCCTACGAGCAGTACTTC.